The text below deals with one T cell receptor (beta chain). Authors' methods: The authors estimated nucleated cell counts from reference gene primer amplification. Libraries were prepared by immunoSEQ multiplex PCR; TCRdb keeps only in-frame clonotypes and omits some of them. V, J and clone size are those of that table, while D and trimming were read from the DNA. The sample shows about 200,000 clones, about 88% of them seen only once. Recruited during active infection, patients (from Seattle) were subsequently followed longitudinally. These data are taken from a study of blood T cell repertoires in COVID-19. Study information: There were acute and convalescent COVID-19 samples, and they came from the United States, Italy and Spain. The cDNA or gDNA used as material had been derived from T cells, B-cell-depleted T cells, or PBMCs.

The sequence came from a man in his fifties with COVID-19, enrolled during active disease. Sequenced: peripheral blood.

The CDR3 loop is CAWSVQGGNLAFF. CDR3 sequence (DNA): TGTGCCTGGAGTGTGCAGGGGGGTAATCTAGCTTTCTTT. V and J are TRBV30 and TRBJ1-1; 7 nucleotides agree with TRBD1. The CDR3 length is 13 residues. Germline V gives CDR1 GTSNPN, CDR2 SVGIG (reference sequence). The V gene end was trimmed by 0 bases and the J gene end by 10 bases; junction bases not matched to a gene: 8.